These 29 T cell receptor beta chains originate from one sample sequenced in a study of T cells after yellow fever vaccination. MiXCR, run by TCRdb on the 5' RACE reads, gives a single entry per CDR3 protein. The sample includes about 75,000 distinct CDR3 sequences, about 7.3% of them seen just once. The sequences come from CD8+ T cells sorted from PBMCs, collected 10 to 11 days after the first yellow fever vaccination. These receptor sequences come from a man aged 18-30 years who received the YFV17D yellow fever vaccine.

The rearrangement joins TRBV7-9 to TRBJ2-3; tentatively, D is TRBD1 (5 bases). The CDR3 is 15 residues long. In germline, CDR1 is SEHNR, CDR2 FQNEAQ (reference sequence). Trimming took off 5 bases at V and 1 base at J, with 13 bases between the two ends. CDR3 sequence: CASSPGRWGTDTQYF. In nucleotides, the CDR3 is TGTGCCAGCAGCCCAGGGCGTTGGGGCACAGATACGCAGTATTTT.

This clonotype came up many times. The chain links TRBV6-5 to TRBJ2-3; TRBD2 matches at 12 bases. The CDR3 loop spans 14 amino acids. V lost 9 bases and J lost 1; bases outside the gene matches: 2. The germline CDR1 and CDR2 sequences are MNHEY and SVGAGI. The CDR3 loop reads CASRLAGGTDTQYF. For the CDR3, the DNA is TGTGCCAGTCGACTAGCGGGGGGCACAGATACGCAGTATTTT.

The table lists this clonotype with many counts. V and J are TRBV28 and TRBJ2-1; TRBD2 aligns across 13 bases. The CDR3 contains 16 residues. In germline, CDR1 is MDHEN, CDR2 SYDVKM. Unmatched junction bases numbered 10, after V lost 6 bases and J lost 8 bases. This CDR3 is CASRGTSGGAFYEQFF. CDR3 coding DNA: TGTGCCAGCAGGGGTACTAGCGGGGGGGCATTCTATGAGCAGTTCTTC.

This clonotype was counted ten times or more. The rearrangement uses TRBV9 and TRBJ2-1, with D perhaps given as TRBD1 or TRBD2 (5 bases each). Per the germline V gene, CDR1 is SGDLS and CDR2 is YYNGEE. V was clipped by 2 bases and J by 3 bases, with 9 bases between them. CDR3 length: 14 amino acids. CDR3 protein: CASSVRGRYNEQFF. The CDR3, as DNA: TGTGCCAGCAGCGTGAGGGGCCGCTACAATGAGCAGTTCTTC.

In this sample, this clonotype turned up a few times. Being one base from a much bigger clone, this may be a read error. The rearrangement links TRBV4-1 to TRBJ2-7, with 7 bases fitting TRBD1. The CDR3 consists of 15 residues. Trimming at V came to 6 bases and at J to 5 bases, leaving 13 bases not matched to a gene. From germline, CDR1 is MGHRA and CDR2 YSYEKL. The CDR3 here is CASREYDREYDEQYF. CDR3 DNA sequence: TGCGCCAGCAGGGAATACGACAGGGAGTACGACGAGCAGTACTTC.

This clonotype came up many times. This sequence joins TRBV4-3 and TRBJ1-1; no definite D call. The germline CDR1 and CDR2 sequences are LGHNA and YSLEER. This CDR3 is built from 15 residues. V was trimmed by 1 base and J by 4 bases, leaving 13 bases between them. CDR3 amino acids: CASSQVVGESTEAFF. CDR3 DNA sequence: TGCGCCAGCAGCCAAGTGGTGGGAGAGAGCACTGAAGCTTTCTTT.

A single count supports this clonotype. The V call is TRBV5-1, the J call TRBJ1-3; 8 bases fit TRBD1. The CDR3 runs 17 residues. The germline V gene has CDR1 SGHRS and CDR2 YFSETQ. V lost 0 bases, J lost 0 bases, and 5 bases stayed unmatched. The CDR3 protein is CASSLGGTGDSGNTIYF. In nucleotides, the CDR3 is TGCGCCAGCAGCTTGGGGGGGACAGGAGACTCTGGAAACACCATATATTTT.

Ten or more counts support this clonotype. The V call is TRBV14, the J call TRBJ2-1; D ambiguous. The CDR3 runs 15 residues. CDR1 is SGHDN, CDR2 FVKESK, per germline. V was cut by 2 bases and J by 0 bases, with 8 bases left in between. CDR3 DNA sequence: TGTGCCAGCAGCCAACCGGAAAGCTCCTACAATGAGCAGTTCTTC. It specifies CASSQPESSYNEQFF.

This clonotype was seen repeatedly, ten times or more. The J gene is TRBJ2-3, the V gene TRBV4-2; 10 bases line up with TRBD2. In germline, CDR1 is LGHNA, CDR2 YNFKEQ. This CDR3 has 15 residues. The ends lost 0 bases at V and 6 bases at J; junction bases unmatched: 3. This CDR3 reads CASSQEKRGGDTQYF. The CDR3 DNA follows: TGTGCCAGCAGCCAAGAAAAGCGGGGGGGTGATACGCAGTATTTT.

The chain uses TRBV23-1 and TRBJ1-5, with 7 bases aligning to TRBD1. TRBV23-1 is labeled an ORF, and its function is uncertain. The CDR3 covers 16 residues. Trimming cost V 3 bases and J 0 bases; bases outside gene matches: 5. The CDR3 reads CASSHEGQYSNQPQHF. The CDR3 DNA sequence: TGCGCCAGCAGTCACGAGGGACAGTATAGCAATCAGCCCCAGCATTTT.

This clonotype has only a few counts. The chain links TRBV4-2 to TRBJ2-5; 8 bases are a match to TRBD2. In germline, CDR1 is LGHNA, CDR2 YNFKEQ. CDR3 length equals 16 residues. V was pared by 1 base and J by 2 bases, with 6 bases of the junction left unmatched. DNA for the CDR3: TGTGCCAGCAGCCAAGGCGATAGCGGGGAACAAGAGACCCAGTACTTC. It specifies CASSQGDSGEQETQYF.

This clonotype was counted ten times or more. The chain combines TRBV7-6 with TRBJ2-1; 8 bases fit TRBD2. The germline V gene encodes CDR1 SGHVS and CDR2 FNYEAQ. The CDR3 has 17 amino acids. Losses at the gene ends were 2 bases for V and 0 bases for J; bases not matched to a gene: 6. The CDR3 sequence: CASSLLAGPSSYNEQFF. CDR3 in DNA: TGTGCCAGCAGCTTACTAGCGGGTCCGAGCTCCTACAATGAGCAGTTCTTC.

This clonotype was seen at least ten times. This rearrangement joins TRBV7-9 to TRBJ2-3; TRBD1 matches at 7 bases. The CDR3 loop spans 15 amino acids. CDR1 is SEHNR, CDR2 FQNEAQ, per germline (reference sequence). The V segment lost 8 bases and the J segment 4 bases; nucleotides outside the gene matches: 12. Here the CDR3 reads CASCKTGYEADTQYF. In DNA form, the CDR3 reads TGTGCCAGCTGCAAGACAGGGTATGAAGCAGATACGCAGTATTTT.

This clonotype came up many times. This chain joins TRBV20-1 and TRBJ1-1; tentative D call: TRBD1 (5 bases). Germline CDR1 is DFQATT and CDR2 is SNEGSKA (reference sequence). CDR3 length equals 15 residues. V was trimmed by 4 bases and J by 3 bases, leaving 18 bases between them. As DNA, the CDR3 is TGCAGTGCTACCGAATCCAGAGGGGCGTACACTGAAGCTTTCTTT. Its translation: CSATESRGAYTEAFF.

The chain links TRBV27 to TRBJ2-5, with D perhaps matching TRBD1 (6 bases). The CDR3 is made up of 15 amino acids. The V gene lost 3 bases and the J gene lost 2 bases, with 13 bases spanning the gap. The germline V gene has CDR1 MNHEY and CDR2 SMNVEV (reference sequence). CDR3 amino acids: CASSLGAREQETQYF. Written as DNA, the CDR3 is TGTGCCAGCAGTTTGGGGGCTAGGGAGCAAGAGACCCAGTACTTC.

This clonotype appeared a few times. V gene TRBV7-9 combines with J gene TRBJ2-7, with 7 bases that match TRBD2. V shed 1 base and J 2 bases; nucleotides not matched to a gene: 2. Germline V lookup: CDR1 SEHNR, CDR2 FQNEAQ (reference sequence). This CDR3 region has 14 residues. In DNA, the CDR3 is TGTGCCAGCAGCTTAGAGGGGACTACCTACGAGCAGTACTTC. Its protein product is CASSLEGTTYEQYF. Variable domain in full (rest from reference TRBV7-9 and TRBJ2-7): DTGVSQNPRHKITKRGQNVTFRCDPISEHNRLYWYRQTLGQGPEFLTYFQNEAQLEKSRLLSDRFSAERPKGSFSTLEIQRTEQGDSAMYLCASSLEGTTYEQYFGPGTRLTVT.

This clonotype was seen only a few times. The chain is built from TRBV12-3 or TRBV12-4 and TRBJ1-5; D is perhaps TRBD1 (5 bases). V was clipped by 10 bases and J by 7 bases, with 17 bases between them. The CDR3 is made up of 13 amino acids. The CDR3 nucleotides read TGTGCCATCACCGAGGGGCAAGGGCAGCCCCAGCATTTT. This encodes CAITEGQGQPQHF.

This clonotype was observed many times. CDR3 in amino acids: CASSLLQNQPQHF. CDR3 coding DNA: TGTGCCAGCAGTTTACTACAGAATCAGCCCCAGCATTTT. This rearrangement joins TRBV12-3 or TRBV12-4 to TRBJ1-5; no clear D. This CDR3 contains 13 residues. V dropped 2 bases and J dropped 4 bases, with 6 bases sitting between them.

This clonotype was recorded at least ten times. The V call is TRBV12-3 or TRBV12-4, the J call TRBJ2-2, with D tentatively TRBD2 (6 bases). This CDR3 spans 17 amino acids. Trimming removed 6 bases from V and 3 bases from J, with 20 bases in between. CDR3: CASSLRLVDSYTGELFF. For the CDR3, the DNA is TGTGCCAGCAGCCTAAGACTAGTAGACAGCTACACCGGGGAGCTGTTTTTT.

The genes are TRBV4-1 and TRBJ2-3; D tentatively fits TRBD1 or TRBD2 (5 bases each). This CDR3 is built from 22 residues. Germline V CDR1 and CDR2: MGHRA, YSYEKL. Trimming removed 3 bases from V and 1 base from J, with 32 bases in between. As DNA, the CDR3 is TGCGCCAGCAGCCAGTGGGAGTGGGGTCTACCGGGGCTGATCTCTGGCACAGATACGCAGTATTTT. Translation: CASSQWEWGLPGLISGTDTQYF.

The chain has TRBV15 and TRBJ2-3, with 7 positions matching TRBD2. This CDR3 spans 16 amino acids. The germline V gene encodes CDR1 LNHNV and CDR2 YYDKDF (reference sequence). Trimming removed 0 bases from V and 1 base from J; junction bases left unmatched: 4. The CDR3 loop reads CATSRDGGGGTDTQYF. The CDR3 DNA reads TGTGCCACCAGCAGAGATGGGGGGGGAGGCACAGATACGCAGTATTTT.

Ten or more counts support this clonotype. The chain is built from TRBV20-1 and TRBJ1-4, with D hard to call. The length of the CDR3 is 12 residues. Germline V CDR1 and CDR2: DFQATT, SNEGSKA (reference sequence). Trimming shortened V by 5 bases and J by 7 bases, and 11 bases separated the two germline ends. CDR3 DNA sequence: TGCAGTGCTCGGGGATTGGGTGAAAAACTGTTTTTT. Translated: CSARGLGEKLFF.

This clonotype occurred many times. CDR3 in DNA: TGTGCCAGCAGTTACGTGGGGGCCATCCAAGAGACCCAGTACTTC. The encoded protein is CASSYVGAIQETQYF. V usage is TRBV6-5 and J usage is TRBJ2-5; possible D gene TRBD1, 6 bases. Germline CDR1 MNHEY, CDR2 SVGAGI. This CDR3 contains 15 residues. The V end lost 2 bases, the J end lost 1 base, and 11 bases lay between the germline ends.

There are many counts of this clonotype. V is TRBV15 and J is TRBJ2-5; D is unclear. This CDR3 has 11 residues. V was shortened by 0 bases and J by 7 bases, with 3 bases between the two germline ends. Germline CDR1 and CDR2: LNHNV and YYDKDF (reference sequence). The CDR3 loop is CATSRDGTQYF. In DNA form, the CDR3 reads TGTGCCACCAGCAGAGATGGGACCCAGTACTTC.

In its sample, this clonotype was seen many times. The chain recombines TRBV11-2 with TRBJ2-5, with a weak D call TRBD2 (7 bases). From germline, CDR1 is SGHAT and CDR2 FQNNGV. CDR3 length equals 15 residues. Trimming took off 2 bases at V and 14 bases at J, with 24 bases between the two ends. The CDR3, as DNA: TGTGCCAGCAGCTTATTGGGCGGGGGCCGCGAGGGTCGATACTTC. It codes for CASSLLGGGREGRYF.

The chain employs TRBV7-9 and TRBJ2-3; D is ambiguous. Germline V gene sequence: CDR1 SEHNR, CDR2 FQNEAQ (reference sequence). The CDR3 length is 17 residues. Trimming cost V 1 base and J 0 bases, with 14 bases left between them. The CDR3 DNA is TGTGCCAGCAGCTTAGGGGGTCGGAGAACTAGCACAGATACGCAGTATTTT. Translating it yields CASSLGGRRTSTDTQYF.

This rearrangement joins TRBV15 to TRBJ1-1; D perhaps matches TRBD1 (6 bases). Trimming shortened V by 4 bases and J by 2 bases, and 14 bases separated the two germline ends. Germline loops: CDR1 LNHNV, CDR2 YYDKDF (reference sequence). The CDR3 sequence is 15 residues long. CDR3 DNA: TGTGCCACCAGCACTCGGACAGAGGGTAACACTGAAGCTTTCTTT. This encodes CATSTRTEGNTEAFF.

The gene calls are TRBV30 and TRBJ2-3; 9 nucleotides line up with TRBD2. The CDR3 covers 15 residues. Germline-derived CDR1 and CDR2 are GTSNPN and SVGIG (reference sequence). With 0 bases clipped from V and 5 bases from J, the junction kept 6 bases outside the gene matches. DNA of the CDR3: TGTGCCTGGAGTGTGATGCGGGGGGGCGTAGATACGCAGTATTTT. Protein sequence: CAWSVMRGGVDTQYF.

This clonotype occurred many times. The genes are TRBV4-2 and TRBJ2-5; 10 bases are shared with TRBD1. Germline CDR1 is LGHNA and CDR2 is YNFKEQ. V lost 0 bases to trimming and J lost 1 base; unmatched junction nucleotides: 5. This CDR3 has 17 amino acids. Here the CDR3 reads CASSQEDRGHLQETQYF. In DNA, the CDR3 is TGTGCCAGCAGCCAAGAAGACAGGGGGCACCTCCAAGAGACCCAGTACTTC.